Each of the 4 T cell receptor beta chains below was sequenced from the same sample in a study of vaccination and CD4 T cells after COVID-19. Treatment noted: roughly ten-day PBMC culture with coronavirus spike peptide pools or control peptides (ViraFEST assay). It was before the COVID-19 pandemic (2011-2018) that the unexposed donor's CD4+ T cells were collected. Their cognate antigens are unknown. Once obtained from cultured CD4+ T cells, the DNA was sequenced using the Oncomine TCR Beta short-read assay. TCRdb reanalysed the PCR reads using MiXCR and keeps one entry per CDR3 protein. The data hold about 8,300 distinct CDR3 sequences, with 50% observed a single time. The sequenced material came from CD4+ T cells from blood, cultured in vitro. These receptors all stem from a human donor in good health.

The chain links TRBV20-1 to TRBJ2-2, with D uncertain. CDR1 DFQATT and CDR2 SNEGSKA come from the germline V gene (reference sequence). This CDR3 contains 13 residues. Between the trimmed V and J ends, which lost 1 base and 6 bases, there was a span of 9 bases. The CDR3 nucleotides are TGCAGTGCTAGAGTGGGCAACGCCGGGGAGCTGTTTTTT. Encoded protein: CSARVGNAGELFF.

This clonotype has only a few counts. The chain is built from TRBV29-1 and TRBJ1-2; 10 bases agree with TRBD1. Germline V gene sequence: CDR1 SQVTM, CDR2 ANQGSEA. J gave up 4 bases and V 0 bases, and 8 bases lay outside the gene matches. The CDR3 contains 16 residues. DNA of the CDR3: TGCAGCGTTGAAGACCCTGGACAGGGGGGACTCTATGGCTACACCTTC. Its translation is CSVEDPGQGGLYGYTF.

This clonotype showed up just a few times. The rearrangement joins TRBV2 to TRBJ2-2, with TRBD1 as a possible D gene (6 bases). CDR3 length equals 13 residues. Germline V gene data show CDR1 as SNHLY and CDR2 as FYNNEI. Between the trimmed V and J ends, which lost 11 bases and 3 bases, there was a span of 13 bases. DNA of the CDR3: TGTGCCTCGAGGACAGACTACACCGGGGAGCTGTTTTTT. Encoded protein: CASRTDYTGELFF.

V is TRBV6-5 and J is TRBJ2-2; 8 bases match TRBD2. Germline V gene lookup returns CDR1 MNHEY and CDR2 SVGAGI. J lost 4 bases, V lost 2 bases, and 9 bases had no gene match. This CDR3 contains 17 residues. CDR3: CASSYRGGKIGTGELFF. In nucleotides, the CDR3 is TGTGCCAGCAGTTACCGGGGGGGAAAGATCGGCACCGGGGAGCTGTTTTTT.